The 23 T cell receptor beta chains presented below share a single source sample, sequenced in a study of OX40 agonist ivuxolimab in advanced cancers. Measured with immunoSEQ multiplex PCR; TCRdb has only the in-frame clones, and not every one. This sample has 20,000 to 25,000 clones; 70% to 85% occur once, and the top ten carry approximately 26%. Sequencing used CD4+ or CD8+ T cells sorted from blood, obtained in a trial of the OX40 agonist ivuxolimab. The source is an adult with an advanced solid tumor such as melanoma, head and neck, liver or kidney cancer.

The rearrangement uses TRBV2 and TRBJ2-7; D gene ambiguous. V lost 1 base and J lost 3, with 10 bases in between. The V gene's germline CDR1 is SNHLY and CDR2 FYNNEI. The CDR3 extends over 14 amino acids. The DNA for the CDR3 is TGTGCCAGCAGTGAAGGTCGCGAAATCTACGAGCAGTACTTC. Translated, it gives CASSEGREIYEQYF.

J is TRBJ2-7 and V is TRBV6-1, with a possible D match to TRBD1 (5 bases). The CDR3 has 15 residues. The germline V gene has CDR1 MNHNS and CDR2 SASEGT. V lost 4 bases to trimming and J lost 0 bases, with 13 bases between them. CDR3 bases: TGTGCCAGCAGTGCCTGGGGCAGGAGCTCCTACGAGCAGTACTTC. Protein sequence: CASSAWGRSSYEQYF.

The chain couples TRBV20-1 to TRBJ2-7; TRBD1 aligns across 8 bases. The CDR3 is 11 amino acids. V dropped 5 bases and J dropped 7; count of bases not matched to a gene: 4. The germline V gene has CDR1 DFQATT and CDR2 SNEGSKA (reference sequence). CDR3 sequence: CSALRGREQYF. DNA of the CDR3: TGCAGTGCTCTCAGGGGGCGTGAGCAGTACTTC.

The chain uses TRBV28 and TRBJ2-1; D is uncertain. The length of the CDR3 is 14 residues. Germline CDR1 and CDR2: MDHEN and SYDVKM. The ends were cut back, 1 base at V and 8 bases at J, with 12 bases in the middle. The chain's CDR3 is CASSLSHEADEQFF. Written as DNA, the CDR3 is TGTGCCAGCAGTTTATCGCACGAAGCCGATGAGCAGTTCTTC.

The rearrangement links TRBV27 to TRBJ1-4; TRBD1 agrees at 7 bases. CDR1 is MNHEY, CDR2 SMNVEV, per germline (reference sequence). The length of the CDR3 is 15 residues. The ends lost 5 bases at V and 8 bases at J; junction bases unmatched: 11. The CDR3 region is CASSEYRGRREKLFF. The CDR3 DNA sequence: TGTGCCAGCAGTGAGTACAGGGGCCGGAGGGAAAAACTGTTTTTT.

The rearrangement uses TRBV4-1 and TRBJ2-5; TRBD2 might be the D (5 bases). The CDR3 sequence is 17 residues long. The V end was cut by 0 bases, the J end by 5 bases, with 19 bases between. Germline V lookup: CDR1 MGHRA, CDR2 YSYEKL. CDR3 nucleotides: TGCGCCAGCAGCCAAGAGGGCGTCTATGAGGGCCGGGAGACCCAGTACTTC. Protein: CASSQEGVYEGRETQYF.

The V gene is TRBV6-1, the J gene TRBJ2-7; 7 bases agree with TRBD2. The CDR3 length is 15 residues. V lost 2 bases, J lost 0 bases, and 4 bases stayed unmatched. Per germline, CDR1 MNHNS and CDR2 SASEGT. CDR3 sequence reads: CASSEKGGSSYEQYF. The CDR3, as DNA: TGTGCCAGCAGTGAAAAGGGCGGGAGCTCCTACGAGCAGTACTTC.

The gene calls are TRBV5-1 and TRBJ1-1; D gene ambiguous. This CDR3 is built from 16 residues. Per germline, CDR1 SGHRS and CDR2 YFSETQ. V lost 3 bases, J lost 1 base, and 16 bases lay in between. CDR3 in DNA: TGCGCCAGCAGCTCACCCCGCGGAGGCGAGAACACTGAAGCTTTCTTT. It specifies CASSSPRGGENTEAFF.

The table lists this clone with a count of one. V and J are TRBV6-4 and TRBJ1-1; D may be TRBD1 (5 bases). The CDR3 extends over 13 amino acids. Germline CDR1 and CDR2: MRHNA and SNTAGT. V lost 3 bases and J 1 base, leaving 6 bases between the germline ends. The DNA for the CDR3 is TGTGCCAGCAGTGAGACAGAGAACACTGAAGCTTTCTTT. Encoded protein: CASSETENTEAFF.

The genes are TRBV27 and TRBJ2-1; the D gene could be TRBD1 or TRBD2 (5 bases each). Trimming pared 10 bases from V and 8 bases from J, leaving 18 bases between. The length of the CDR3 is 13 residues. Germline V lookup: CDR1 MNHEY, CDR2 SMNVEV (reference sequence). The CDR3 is CATSEVQGDEQFF. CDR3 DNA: TGTGCCACTTCGGAGGTTCAGGGAGATGAGCAGTTCTTC.

In DNA, the CDR3 is TGTGCCAGCAGCCCTCCGACTAGCGGGAGTGGTACCGGGGAGCTGTTTTTT. It encodes CASSPPTSGSGTGELFF. This sequence joins TRBV5-4 and TRBJ2-2; TRBD2 matches 12 bases. CDR3 size: 17 residues. V shed 4 bases and J 5 bases; nucleotides not matched to a gene: 9. Germline CDR1 reads SGHNT; CDR2 reads YYREEE (reference sequence).

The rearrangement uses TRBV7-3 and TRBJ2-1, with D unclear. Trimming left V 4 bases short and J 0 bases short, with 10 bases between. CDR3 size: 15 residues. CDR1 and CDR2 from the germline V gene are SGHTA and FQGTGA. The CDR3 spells CASSSLESSYNEQFF. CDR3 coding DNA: TGTGCCAGCAGCTCACTTGAGAGCTCCTACAATGAGCAGTTCTTC.

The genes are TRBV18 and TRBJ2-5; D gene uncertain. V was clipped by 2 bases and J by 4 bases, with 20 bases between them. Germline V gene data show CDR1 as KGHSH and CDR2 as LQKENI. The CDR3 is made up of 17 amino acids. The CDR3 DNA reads TGTGCCAGCTCACCATTCATGGCCCACCCGTGGCGAGAGACCCAGTACTTC. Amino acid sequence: CASSPFMAHPWRETQYF.

The CDR3 region has the DNA TGTGCCAGCAGTGAAAACACCGAGAACACTGAAGCTTTCTTT. This translates into CASSENTENTEAFF. The genes are TRBV6-4 and TRBJ1-1; D gene ambiguous. V shed 3 bases and J shed 1 base, with 9 bases lying between them. CDR1 and CDR2 (germline): MRHNA, SNTAGT. The CDR3 is 14 amino acids.

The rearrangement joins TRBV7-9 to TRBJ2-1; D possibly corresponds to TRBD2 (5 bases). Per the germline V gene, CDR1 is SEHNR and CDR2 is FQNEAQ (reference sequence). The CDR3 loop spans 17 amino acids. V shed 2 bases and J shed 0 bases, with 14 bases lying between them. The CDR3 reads CASSLSFRGSSYNEQFF. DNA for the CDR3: TGTGCCAGCAGCTTATCCTTTCGGGGTAGCTCCTACAATGAGCAGTTCTTC.

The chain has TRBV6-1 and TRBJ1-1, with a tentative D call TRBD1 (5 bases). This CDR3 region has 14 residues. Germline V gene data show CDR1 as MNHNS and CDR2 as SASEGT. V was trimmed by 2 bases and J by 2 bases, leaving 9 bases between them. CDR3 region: CASSEMGLNTEAFF. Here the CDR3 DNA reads TGTGCCAGCAGTGAAATGGGACTAAACACTGAAGCTTTCTTT.

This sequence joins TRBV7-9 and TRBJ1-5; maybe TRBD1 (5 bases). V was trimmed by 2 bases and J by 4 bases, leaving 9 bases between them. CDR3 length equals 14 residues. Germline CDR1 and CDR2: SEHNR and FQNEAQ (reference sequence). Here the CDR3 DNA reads TGTGCCAGCAGCTTACTGGGGGATAATCAGCCCCAGCATTTT. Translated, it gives CASSLLGDNQPQHF.

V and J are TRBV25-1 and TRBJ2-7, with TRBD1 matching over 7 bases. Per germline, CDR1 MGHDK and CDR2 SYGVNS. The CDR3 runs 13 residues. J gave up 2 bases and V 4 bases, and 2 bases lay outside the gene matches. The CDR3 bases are TGTGCCAGCAGTGCAGGACAGGCCTACGAGCAGTACTTC. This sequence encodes CASSAGQAYEQYF.

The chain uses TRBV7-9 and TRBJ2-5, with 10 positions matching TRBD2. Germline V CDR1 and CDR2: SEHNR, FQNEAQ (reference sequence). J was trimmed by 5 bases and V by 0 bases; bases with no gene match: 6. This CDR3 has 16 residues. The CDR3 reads CASSLARLAGEETQYF. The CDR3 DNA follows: TGTGCCAGCAGCTTAGCGCGGCTAGCGGGAGAGGAGACCCAGTACTTC.

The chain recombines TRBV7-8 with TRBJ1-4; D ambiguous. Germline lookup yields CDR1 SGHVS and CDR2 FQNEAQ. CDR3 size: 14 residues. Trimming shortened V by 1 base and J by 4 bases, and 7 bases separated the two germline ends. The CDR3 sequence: CASSLVGINEKLFF. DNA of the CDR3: TGTGCCAGCAGCTTAGTGGGGATTAATGAAAAACTGTTTTTT.

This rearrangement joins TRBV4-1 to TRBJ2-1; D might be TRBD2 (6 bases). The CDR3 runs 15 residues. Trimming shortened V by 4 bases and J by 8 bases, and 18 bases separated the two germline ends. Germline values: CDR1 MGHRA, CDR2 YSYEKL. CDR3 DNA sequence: TGCGCCAGCAGCCGCGGCCCGGGACTCCCAGATGAGCAGTTCTTC. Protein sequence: CASSRGPGLPDEQFF.

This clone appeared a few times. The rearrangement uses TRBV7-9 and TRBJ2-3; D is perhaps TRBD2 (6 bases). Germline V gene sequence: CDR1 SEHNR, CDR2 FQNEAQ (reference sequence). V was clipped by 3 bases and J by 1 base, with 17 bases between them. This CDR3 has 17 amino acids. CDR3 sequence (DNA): TGTGCCAGCAGCTTGGGGGGACCCCAAGGGGGCACAGATACGCAGTATTTT. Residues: CASSLGGPQGGTDTQYF.

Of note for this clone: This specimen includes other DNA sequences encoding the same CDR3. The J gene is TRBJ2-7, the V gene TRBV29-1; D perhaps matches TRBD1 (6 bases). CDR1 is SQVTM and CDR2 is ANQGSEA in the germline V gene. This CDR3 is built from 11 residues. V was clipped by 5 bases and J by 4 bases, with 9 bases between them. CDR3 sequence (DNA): TGCAGCGTTCCAGGGGTGTACGAGCAGTACTTC. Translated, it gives CSVPGVYEQYF.